This T cell receptor beta chain was identified during a study of graft-versus-host responses after intestinal transplantation. Across the study: Transplant types were multivisceral, liver-intestinal, or isolated intestinal. All of the recipients had induction that used anti-thymocyte globulin, then tacrolimus and steroids for around three years. Study-level results: An association linked early post-transplant HvG declines with peak circulating GvH clone levels. High graft-versus-host to host-versus-graft clonal ratios were seen in allografts of patients with graft-donor T cell macrochimerism.

CDR1 SGHRS and CDR2 YFSETQ come from the germline V gene. The ends lost 6 bases at V and 5 bases at J; junction bases unmatched: 8. The CDR3 has 16 amino acids. For this clone: Its specificity is not known.

Using immunoSEQ multiplex PCR, the repertoire was profiled, and TCRdb retains in-frame clones only, with some absent. This table has approximately 24,000 clones, over 85% appearing once. Specimen: PBMCs, collected 18 days after transplant. This sequence was found in a human patient who received an intestinal transplant, so some T cells may come from the graft donor. The rearrangement joins TRBV5-1 to TRBJ2-1; 13 bases are shared with TRBD2. CDR3 region: CASTILAGGPHNEQFF. In DNA, the CDR3 is TGCGCCAGCACCATACTAGCGGGGGGGCCACACAATGAGCAGTTCTTC.